What follows describes a single T cell receptor beta chain. From germline, CDR1 is MGHRA and CDR2 YSYEKL. This CDR3 contains 14 residues. Trimming took 4 bases from V and 6 from J; bases not matched to a gene: 7. The sample originates from a study of CD8 T cells in Susac syndrome. It was with random hexamers that about 0.45 to 1 ug RNA was reverse transcribed. TCRdb reprocessed the immunoSEQ multiplex PCR reads via MiXCR and lists one record per CDR3 protein. The top ten clones hold just over 0.2% of a sample with some 150,000 distinct CDR3 sequences, approximately 94% of them seen once. Negative isolation yielded the CD8+ and CD4+ T cells, while FACS enriched the TEMRA cells.

The clonotype was recovered from a human donor with multiple sclerosis. V is TRBV4-1 and J is TRBJ2-3; 7 nucleotides line up with TRBD2. The sequencing input was CD8+ T cells from PBMCs. This CDR3 is CASSLGLTGDTQYF. CDR3 bases: TGCGCCAGCAGCCTGGGACTAACCGGGGATACGCAGTATTTT.